This passage covers 30 T cell receptor beta chains from one sample sequenced in a study of response to subunit inactivated influenza vaccine. TCRdb re-derived calls from the RT-PCR reads in MiXCR, one entry per CDR3 protein. The data show about 170,000 distinct CDR3 sequences, about 12% seen once. In addition, the sample was reused for a study of T cells expressing NK-cell markers. That paper states: The TCR beta cDNA came from 5'RACE template switching with UMIs.

The sample in question was CD8+ T cells sorted from PBMCs, obtained 11 to 12 days after vaccination. The receptors originated from a man aged 50-59 years who received an inactivated influenza vaccine.

In its sample, this clonotype was seen a few times. CDR3 loop: CASSDPRGRTSVRQETQYF. Written as DNA, the CDR3 is TGTGCCAGCAGTGACCCCCGGGGGAGGACTAGCGTGCGACAAGAGACCCAGTACTTC. The chain recombines TRBV14 with TRBJ2-5; 9 bases line up with TRBD2. In germline, CDR1 is SGHDN, CDR2 FVKESK. V lost 6 bases and J lost 2; bases outside the gene matches: 19. This CDR3 contains 19 residues.

This clonotype showed up just a few times. The rearrangement joins TRBV28 to TRBJ2-7; D call uncertain. CDR3 length: 17 residues. V was shortened by 4 bases and J by 4 bases, with 23 bases between the two germline ends. CDR1 and CDR2 (germline): MDHEN, SYDVKM. The CDR3 sequence: CASSSPSNIGLGYEQYF. CDR3 sequence (DNA): TGTGCCAGCAGTTCGCCCTCGAATATAGGGTTGGGGTACGAGCAGTACTTC.

This clonotype has at least ten counts. This chain connects TRBV19 to TRBJ2-5; D unclear. This CDR3 comprises 16 residues. CDR1 and CDR2 (germline): LNHDA, SQIVND (reference sequence). Trimming shortened V by 4 bases and J by 2 bases, and 17 bases separated the two germline ends. In nucleotides, the CDR3 is TGTGCCAGTAGTACTTTGCGGCGCGGCGCACAAGAGACCCAGTACTTC. Encoded protein: CASSTLRRGAQETQYF. The full variable domain, in which reference TRBV19 and TRBJ2-5 provide the parts outside the CDR3, is DGGITQSPKYLFRKEGQNVTLSCEQNLNHDAMYWYRQDPGQGLRLIYYSQIVNDFQKGDIAEGYSVSREKKESFPLTVTSAQKNPTAFYLCASSTLRRGAQETQYFGPGTRLLVL.

This clonotype was seen repeatedly, ten times or more. The genes are TRBV29-1 and TRBJ2-1, with 11 bases that match TRBD1. Germline lookup yields CDR1 SQVTM and CDR2 ANQGSEA. Trimming cost V 1 base and J 2 bases; bases outside gene matches: 13. CDR3 length equals 19 residues. The CDR3 region is CSVEAPGQGEPGAYNEQFF. The DNA for the CDR3 is TGCAGCGTTGAAGCCCCGGGACAGGGGGAACCTGGCGCCTACAATGAGCAGTTCTTC.

This clonotype was seen only a few times. The genes are TRBV28 and TRBJ1-1; D perhaps matches TRBD1 (6 bases). Germline V gene lookup returns CDR1 MDHEN and CDR2 SYDVKM. The CDR3 is made up of 15 amino acids. Between the trimmed V and J ends, which lost 7 bases and 3 bases, there was a span of 18 bases. The CDR3, as DNA: TGTGCCAGCAATACTAACAGGGTGCAGGACACTGAAGCTTTCTTT. It specifies CASNTNRVQDTEAFF.

In its sample, this clonotype was seen many times. The CDR3 here is CASSRNAARDTGELFF. The CDR3 DNA follows: TGTGCCAGCTCACGCAATGCGGCCCGGGACACCGGGGAGCTGTTTTTT. The rearrangement links TRBV18 to TRBJ2-2, with D unclear. The CDR3 covers 16 residues. Germline assignment: CDR1 KGHSH and CDR2 LQKENI. Between the trimmed V and J ends, which lost 4 bases and 3 bases, there was a span of 15 bases.

The sample holds many counts of this clonotype. The V call is TRBV4-3, the J call TRBJ2-1; D remains ambiguous. Per the germline V gene, CDR1 is LGHNA and CDR2 is YSLEER. The length of the CDR3 is 14 residues. Between the trimmed V and J ends, which lost 0 bases and 2 bases, there was a span of 5 bases. The chain's CDR3 is CASSQEAAYNEQFF. For the CDR3, the DNA is TGCGCCAGCAGCCAAGAGGCGGCCTACAATGAGCAGTTCTTC.

This chain links TRBV29-1 with TRBJ2-1; 7 nucleotides align to TRBD1. The junction had 14 bases not matched to a gene; V was cut back by 7 bases and J by 5 bases. There are 15 residues in the CDR3. Per germline, CDR1 SQVTM and CDR2 ANQGSEA. The CDR3 DNA reads as TGCAGCGCTCGTGGGGGACAGACATTTAACAATGAGCAGTTCTTC. Amino acid sequence: CSARGGQTFNNEQFF.

V usage is TRBV18 and J usage is TRBJ2-5; 9 bases fit TRBD2. V lost 0 bases and J lost 1; bases outside the gene matches: 9. Germline values: CDR1 KGHSH, CDR2 LQKENI. The CDR3 totals 18 residues. CDR3: CASSPPELAGFVQETQYF. The CDR3 bases are TGTGCCAGCTCACCACCGGAACTAGCGGGCTTTGTCCAAGAGACCCAGTACTTC.

This clonotype has at least ten counts. The chain combines TRBV12-3 or TRBV12-4 with TRBJ2-1; D not resolved. The V end lost 5 bases, the J end lost 4 bases, and 15 bases lay between the germline ends. This CDR3 comprises 15 residues. This CDR3 reads CASSPQDGLYNEQFF. CDR3 DNA: TGTGCCAGCAGTCCGCAGGACGGCCTATACAATGAGCAGTTCTTC.

This clonotype was counted ten times or more. The rearrangement uses TRBV6-1 and TRBJ1-1; tentatively, D is TRBD1 (6 bases). Trimming removed 6 bases at V and 1 base at J, with 9 bases between. Germline CDR1 MNHNS, CDR2 SASEGT. The CDR3 is made up of 13 amino acids. CDR3 nucleotides: TGTGCCAGCAGGAAGGGGGAGAACACTGAAGCTTTCTTT. As protein: CASRKGENTEAFF.

The chain joins TRBV12-3 or TRBV12-4 to TRBJ1-5; no reliable D call. This CDR3 region has 14 residues. Trimming took off 1 base at V and 1 base at J, with 5 bases between the two ends. This chain's CDR3 is CASSLVRSNQPQHF. The CDR3 DNA sequence: TGTGCCAGCAGTTTAGTCCGGAGCAATCAGCCCCAGCATTTT.

V and J are TRBV29-1 and TRBJ2-2; D not certain. This CDR3 contains 14 residues. Trimming cost V 6 bases and J 2 bases, with 13 bases left between them. CDR1 is SQVTM and CDR2 is ANQGSEA in the germline V gene. The CDR3 nucleotides read TGCAGCGTATATAGGGCCAGTAACACCGGGGAGCTGTTTTTT. It codes for CSVYRASNTGELFF.

The chain carries TRBV7-9 and TRBJ2-7; perhaps TRBD1 as D (5 bases). This CDR3 contains 14 residues. CDR1 and CDR2 (germline): SEHNR, FQNEAQ (reference sequence). With 2 bases removed from V and 5 bases from J, the gap between germline ends came to 13 bases. CDR3 region: CASSLQGVGNEQYF. CDR3 in DNA: TGTGCCAGCAGCTTACAGGGTGTTGGAAACGAGCAGTACTTC.

The chain is built from TRBV10-2 and TRBJ2-1, with TRBD2 matching 10 bases. In germline, CDR1 is WSHSY, CDR2 SAAADI. This CDR3 region has 14 residues. V dropped 8 bases and J dropped 4; count of bases not matched to a gene: 5. The CDR3 coding sequence is TGCGCCAGCCTCAAGACTAGCGGGTACAATGAGCAGTTCTTC. Translated: CASLKTSGYNEQFF.

The genes are TRBV5-1 and TRBJ1-1; no definite D call. Germline V gene data show CDR1 as SGHRS and CDR2 as YFSETQ. The V end was cut by 0 bases, the J end by 4 bases, with 13 bases between. The CDR3 consists of 15 residues. As DNA, the CDR3 is TGCGCCAGCAGCTTGGTTAAGTTGGGAGGCACTGAAGCTTTCTTT. This codes for CASSLVKLGGTEAFF.

In this sample, this clonotype turned up a few times. The chain links TRBV7-9 to TRBJ2-1; D is ambiguous. Germline CDR1 reads SEHNR; CDR2 reads FQNEAQ (reference sequence). Trimming removed 5 bases from V and 2 bases from J, with 10 bases in between. The CDR3 covers 14 residues. DNA of the CDR3: TGTGCCAGCAGCCCCGGATTAACCTACAATGAGCAGTTCTTC. Protein: CASSPGLTYNEQFF.

This clonotype has just a few counts. J is TRBJ2-7 and V is TRBV5-6; 9 bases line up with TRBD1. The length of the CDR3 is 15 residues. Germline V gene lookup returns CDR1 SGHDT and CDR2 YYEEEE. V lost 4 bases and J lost 4; bases outside the gene matches: 9. Here the CDR3 reads CASSPVGQGTYEQYF. CDR3 DNA: TGTGCCAGCAGCCCAGTCGGACAGGGGACGTACGAGCAGTACTTC.

This clonotype showed up just a few times. The genes are TRBV5-1 and TRBJ2-4, with D unclear. The CDR3 spans 16 residues. The V end lost 4 bases, the J end lost 2 bases, and 16 bases lay between the germline ends. Germline CDR1 reads SGHRS; CDR2 reads YFSETQ. CDR3: CASSVVPDQSKNIQYF. CDR3 DNA: TGCGCCAGCAGCGTCGTCCCTGATCAGTCCAAAAACATTCAGTACTTC.

This clonotype occurred many times. The chain carries TRBV9 and TRBJ2-2; a weak D match, TRBD2 (5 bases). The CDR3 totals 16 residues. V lost 3 bases and J lost 2, with 14 bases in between. Germline CDR1 is SGDLS and CDR2 is YYNGEE. The DNA for the CDR3 is TGTGCCAGCAGCGGCAATCCAGCGGACAACACCGGGGAGCTGTTTTTT. It codes for CASSGNPADNTGELFF.

This clonotype was counted a few times. The chain recombines TRBV15 with TRBJ2-3, with D possibly TRBD1 on 5 matching bases. Germline assignment: CDR1 LNHNV and CDR2 YYDKDF (reference sequence). Trimming took 0 bases from V and 0 from J, leaving 13 bases between them. CDR3 length equals 17 residues. Written as DNA, the CDR3 is TGTGCCACCAGCAGAGATGGGGCAGTACGGAGCACAGATACGCAGTATTTT. Translating gives CATSRDGAVRSTDTQYF.

Details on this clonotype: The germline gene is not matched at one end of the junction; a read error may be the cause. The chain joins TRBV28 to TRBJ2-3; TRBD1 matches 7 bases. Germline CDR1 and CDR2: MDHEN and SYDVKM. This CDR3 spans 14 amino acids. The CDR3 DNA sequence: TGTGACAGCAGTTCGTTGACAGGGCCAGATACGCAGTATTTT. It yields the protein CDSSSLTGPDTQYF.

The J gene is TRBJ2-1, the V gene TRBV5-5; 11 nucleotides agree with TRBD2. The CDR3 runs 13 residues. CDR1 is SGHKS, CDR2 YYEKEE, per germline (reference sequence). After removal of 8 bases from V and 4 bases from J, the junction contained 2 bases not matched to a gene. CDR3 region: CASLAGGYNEQFF. The DNA for the CDR3 is TGTGCCAGTCTAGCGGGGGGTTACAATGAGCAGTTCTTC.

This clonotype was counted many times. The gene calls are TRBV27 and TRBJ2-7; D is possibly TRBD1 (5 bases). The ends were cut back, 2 bases at V and 5 bases at J, with 10 bases in the middle. The CDR3 length is 13 residues. CDR1 is MNHEY and CDR2 is SMNVEV in the germline V gene (reference sequence). The chain's CDR3 is CASSLLARDEQYF. DNA of the CDR3: TGTGCCAGCAGTTTACTGGCCAGGGACGAGCAGTACTTC.

This chain joins TRBV5-1 and TRBJ2-2, with unresolved D. The ends were cut back, 2 bases at V and 5 bases at J, with 4 bases in the middle. The CDR3 loop spans 12 amino acids. From germline, CDR1 is SGHRS and CDR2 YFSETQ. The CDR3 bases are TGCGCCAGCAGCTTTCAAACCGGGGAGCTGTTTTTT. Its translation: CASSFQTGELFF.

This clonotype was found many times. The CDR3 DNA follows: TGTGCCAGCAGTTATCGACCAGAGGATTACGAGCAGTACTTC. This codes for CASSYRPEDYEQYF. The chain is built from TRBV6-5 and TRBJ2-7; D is unresolved. Germline CDR1 is MNHEY and CDR2 is SVGAGI. This CDR3 has 14 amino acids. Trimming cost V 3 bases and J 4 bases, with 13 bases left between them.

This clonotype was seen many times. J is TRBJ2-5 and V is TRBV25-1, with unresolved D. This CDR3 contains 11 residues. Trimming shortened V by 1 base and J by 5 bases, and 2 bases separated the two germline ends. Per the germline V gene, CDR1 is MGHDK and CDR2 is SYGVNS. The CDR3 reads CASSEWETQYF. The CDR3 DNA is TGTGCCAGCAGTGAATGGGAGACCCAGTACTTC.

This rearrangement joins TRBV19 to TRBJ2-1; TRBD2 is a possible D gene (5 bases). From germline, CDR1 is LNHDA and CDR2 SQIVND (reference sequence). Trimming removed 3 bases at V and 2 bases at J, with 8 bases between. The CDR3 is made up of 14 amino acids. The CDR3 loop is CASSMVGAYNEQFF. In DNA form, the CDR3 reads TGTGCCAGTAGTATGGTGGGAGCCTACAATGAGCAGTTCTTC.

This clonotype has a handful of counts. The chain links TRBV13 to TRBJ2-3; 9 bases match TRBD2. V lost 0 bases, J lost 2 bases, and 3 bases stayed unmatched. There are 16 residues in the CDR3. The V gene's germline CDR1 is PRHDT and CDR2 FYEKMQ (reference sequence). The CDR3 loop reads CASSLGLAGNTDTQYF. The DNA for the CDR3 is TGTGCCAGCAGCTTAGGGCTAGCGGGAAACACAGATACGCAGTATTTT.

This sequence joins TRBV20-1 and TRBJ2-1; a weak D match, TRBD2 (5 bases). Between the trimmed V and J ends, which lost 5 bases and 4 bases, there was a span of 15 bases. CDR3 length equals 14 residues. CDR1 is DFQATT, CDR2 SNEGSKA, per germline (reference sequence). The DNA of the CDR3 is TGCAGTGCTTGGATGCTCGGGGTATACAATGAGCAGTTCTTC. Translation gives CSAWMLGVYNEQFF.